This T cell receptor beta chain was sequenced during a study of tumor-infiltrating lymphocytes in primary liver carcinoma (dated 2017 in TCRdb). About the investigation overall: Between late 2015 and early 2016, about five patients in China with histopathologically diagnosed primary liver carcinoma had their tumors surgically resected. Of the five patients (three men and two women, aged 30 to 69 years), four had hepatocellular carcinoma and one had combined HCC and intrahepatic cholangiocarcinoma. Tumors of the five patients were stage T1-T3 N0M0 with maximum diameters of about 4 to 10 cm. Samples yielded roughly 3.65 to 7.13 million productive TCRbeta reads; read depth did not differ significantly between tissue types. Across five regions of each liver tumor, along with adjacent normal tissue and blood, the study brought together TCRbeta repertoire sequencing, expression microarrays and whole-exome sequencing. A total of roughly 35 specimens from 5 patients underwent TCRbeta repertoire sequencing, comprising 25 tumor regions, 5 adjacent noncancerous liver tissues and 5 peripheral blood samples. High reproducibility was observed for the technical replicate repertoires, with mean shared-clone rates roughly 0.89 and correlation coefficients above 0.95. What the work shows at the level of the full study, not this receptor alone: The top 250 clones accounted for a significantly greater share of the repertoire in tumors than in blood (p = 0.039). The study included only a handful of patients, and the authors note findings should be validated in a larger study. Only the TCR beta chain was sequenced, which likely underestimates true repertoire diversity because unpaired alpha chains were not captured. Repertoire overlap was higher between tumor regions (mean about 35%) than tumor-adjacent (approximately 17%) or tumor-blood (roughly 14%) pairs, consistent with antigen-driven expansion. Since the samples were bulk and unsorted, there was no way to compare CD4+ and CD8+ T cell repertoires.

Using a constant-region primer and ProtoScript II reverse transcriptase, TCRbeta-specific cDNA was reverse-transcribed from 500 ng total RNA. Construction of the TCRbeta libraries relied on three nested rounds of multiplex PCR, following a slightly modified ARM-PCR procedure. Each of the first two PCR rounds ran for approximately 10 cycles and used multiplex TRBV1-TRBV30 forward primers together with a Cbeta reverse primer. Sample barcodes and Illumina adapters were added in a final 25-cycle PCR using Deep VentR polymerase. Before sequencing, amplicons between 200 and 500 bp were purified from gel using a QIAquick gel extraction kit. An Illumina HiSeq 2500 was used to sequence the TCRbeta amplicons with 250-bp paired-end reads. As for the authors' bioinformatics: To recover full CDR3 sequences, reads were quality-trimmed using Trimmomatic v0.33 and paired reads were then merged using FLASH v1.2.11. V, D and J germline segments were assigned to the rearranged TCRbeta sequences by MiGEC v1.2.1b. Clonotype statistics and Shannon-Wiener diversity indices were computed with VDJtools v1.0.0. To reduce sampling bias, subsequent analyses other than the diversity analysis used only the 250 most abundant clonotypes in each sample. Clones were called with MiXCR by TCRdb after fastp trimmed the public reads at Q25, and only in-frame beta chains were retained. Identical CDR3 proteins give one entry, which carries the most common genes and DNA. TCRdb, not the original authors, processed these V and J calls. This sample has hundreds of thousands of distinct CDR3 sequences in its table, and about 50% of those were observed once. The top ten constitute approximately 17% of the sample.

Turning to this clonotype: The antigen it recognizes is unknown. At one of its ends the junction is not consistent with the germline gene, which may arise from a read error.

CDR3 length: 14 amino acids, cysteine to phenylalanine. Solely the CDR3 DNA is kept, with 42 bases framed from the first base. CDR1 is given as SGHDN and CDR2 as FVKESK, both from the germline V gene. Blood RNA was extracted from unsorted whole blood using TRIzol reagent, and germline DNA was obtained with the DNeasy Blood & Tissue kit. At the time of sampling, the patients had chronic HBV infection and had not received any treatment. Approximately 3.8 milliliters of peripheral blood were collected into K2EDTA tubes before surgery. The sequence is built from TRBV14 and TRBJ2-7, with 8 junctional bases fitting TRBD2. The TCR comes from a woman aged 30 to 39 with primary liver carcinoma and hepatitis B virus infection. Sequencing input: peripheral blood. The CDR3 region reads CGSSRGGRPYEQYF. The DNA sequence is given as TGTGGCAGCAGCCGGGGCGGGAGGCCCTACGAGCAGTACTTC.